This entry describes one T cell receptor (beta chain). Antigen: not known. Produced via immunoSEQ multiplex PCR; TCRdb's table is partial and in-frame only. Of about 160,000 clones in the sample, around 92% are singletons; the top ten hold less than 4.5%. The data were obtained in a study of T cell responses to AZD1222 COVID-19 vaccine. CDR3 length: 13 amino acids. Points from the study as a whole: Two doses of AZD1222 preceded a rise in Spike-specific TCR breadth and depth. Donors were mostly white British, more females; clonal diversity possibly underestimated.

The source of this sequence is an adult in good health. This specimen consisted of peripheral blood, obtained on day 0 of MenACWY control vaccination. V usage is TRBV21-1 and J usage is TRBJ1-6. TRBV21-1 is a recognized pseudogene. CDR3 sequence: CASSGNEDSPLHF. The CDR3 bases are TGTGCCAGCAGCGGCAACGAGGATTCACCCCTCCACTTT.